The sequence of this T cell receptor beta chain was determined in a study of spatial heterogeneity in lung cancer (dated by TCRdb to 2018 to 2020). For the study in its entirety: Beta-chain transcripts were consistently detected in greater numbers than alpha-chain transcripts, which likely reflected higher beta-chain transcript abundance. TCR alpha and beta repertoires were quantitatively compared across multiple tumor regions, matched nontumor lung and blood in non-small cell lung cancer. In the raw uncorrected reads, each unique combination of TCR and UMI appeared more than ten times on average. At surgery, some 200 tumor regions, 63 to 70 matched nontumor lung samples and 50 to 60 PBMC samples were TCR-sequenced for both alpha and beta chains. A strong correlation was found between TCR transcript counts in tumor regions and a T cell transcriptional module score from matched bulk RNA-seq. Nonsynonymous mutation counts, determined by whole-exome sequencing of tumor tissue, were related to TCR repertoire features. Study-level results and caveats: A correlation was observed between the number of expanded intratumoral alpha and beta TCRs and the tumor nonsynonymous mutation count. Estimated TCR-seq coverage of tumor T cells was only around 6.7% for alpha chains and 13% for beta chains. Additional single-cell paired TCR alpha and beta sequencing was considered necessary to confirm, at a functional level, the hypothesis that regional TCRs recognize regional mutations. Counts of ubiquitous and regional expanded TCRs correlated with counts of ubiquitous and regional nonsynonymous mutations, respectively.

Receptor libraries were prepared by 5' RACE. Sequencing used a NextSeq 500. To allow correction of PCR and sequencing errors, the TCR library protocol tagged every TCR cDNA molecule with a unique molecular identifier. The study's own analysis went as follows. TCR identification, UMI-based error correction and CDR3 extraction were all carried out with Decombinator tools. TCRs above a frequency of 2 per 1,000, corresponding to the top 1% of the tumor frequency distribution, were defined as expanded. Expanded tumor TCRs statistically deemed absent (corrected P<0.05) from at least one tumor region were classed as regional, and all other expanded tumor TCRs were classed as ubiquitous. Renyi diversity was computed with the R vegan package after each repertoire had been subsampled 100 times to 5,000 TCRs. To build CDR3 similarity networks, amino acid triplet string-kernel similarity was used, and CDR3s were connected when their pairwise similarity was above 0.82. TCRdb took the public reads, trimmed them with fastp at Q25, ran MiXCR for clone calling and kept in-frame beta chains. CDR3 protein duplicates are merged, each entry listing the most common genes and DNA. TCRdb's processing, not the authors', yielded these V and J calls. This sample gives about 1,500 distinct CDR3 sequences in total; about 24% of them show up just once. Of the sample, around 9.9% is held by the ten largest clones.

Per the publication, the time point label means: sample taken at primary tumor resection. The donors were fewer than 90 patients from the lung TRACERx cohort who had early-stage, untreated non-small cell lung cancer. TCR sequencing used whole RNA extracted from tumor and nontumor lung tissue, or from cryopreserved PBMC samples, without cell sorting. A patient was chosen for TCR sequencing only when enough RNA was available from at least two tumor regions. Tumor and adjacent nontumor lung specimens were reviewed by a lung pathologist before selection. This clonotype was seen a few times. Its specific antigen is unknown. Base qualities are not at hand, and no much larger clone is one base apart. The CDR3, cysteine through phenylalanine, is 14 amino acids long. This entry keeps only the CDR3 DNA: 42 bases, framed from base 1. V sheds 5 bases and J sheds 7 bases, leaving 12 bases between their ends. Looking up the germline V gene (reference sequence) yields CDR1 LGHDT and CDR2 YNNKEL.

Here the sequenced sample was lung tumor tissue, taken at surgery. This chain is built from TRBV3-1 and TRBJ1-6; no D segment can be confidently identified. The TCR comes from a female donor with early-stage non-small cell lung cancer. The sequence in DNA is TGTGCCAGCAGCACGGGTCTCCAGAATTCACCCCTCCACTTT. Its amino acids are CASSTGLQNSPLHF.